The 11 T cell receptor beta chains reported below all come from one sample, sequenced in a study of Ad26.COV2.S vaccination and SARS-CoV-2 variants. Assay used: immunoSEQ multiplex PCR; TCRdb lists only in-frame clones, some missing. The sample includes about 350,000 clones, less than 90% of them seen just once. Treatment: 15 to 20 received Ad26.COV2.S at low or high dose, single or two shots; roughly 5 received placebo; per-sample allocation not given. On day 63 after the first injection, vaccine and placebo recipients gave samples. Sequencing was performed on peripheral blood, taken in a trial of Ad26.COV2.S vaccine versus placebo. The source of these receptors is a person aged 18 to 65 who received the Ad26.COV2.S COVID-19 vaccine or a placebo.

CDR3 amino acids: CASSPEGSIKYDEQYF. The CDR3 coding sequence is TGTGCCAGCTCACCGGAGGGCAGCATCAAATACGACGAGCAGTACTTC. This chain connects TRBV18 to TRBJ2-7; D possibly corresponds to TRBD2 (6 bases). Trimming shortened V by 3 bases and J by 5 bases, and 20 bases separated the two germline ends. Germline-derived CDR1 and CDR2 are KGHSH and LQKENI. The CDR3 loop spans 16 amino acids.

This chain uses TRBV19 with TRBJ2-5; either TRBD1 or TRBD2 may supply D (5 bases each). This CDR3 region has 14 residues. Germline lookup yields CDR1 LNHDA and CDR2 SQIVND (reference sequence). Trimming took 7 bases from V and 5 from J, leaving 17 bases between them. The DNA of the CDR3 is TGTGCCAGTACCGAAGGGACCAAGGGCGAGACCCAGTACTTC. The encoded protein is CASTEGTKGETQYF.

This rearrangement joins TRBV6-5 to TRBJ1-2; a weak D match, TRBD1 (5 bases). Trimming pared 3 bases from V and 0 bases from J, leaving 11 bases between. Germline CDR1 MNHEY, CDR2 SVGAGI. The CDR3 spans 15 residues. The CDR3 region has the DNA TGTGCCAGCAGTTATGGGACGGACTCTAACTATGGCTACACCTTC. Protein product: CASSYGTDSNYGYTF.

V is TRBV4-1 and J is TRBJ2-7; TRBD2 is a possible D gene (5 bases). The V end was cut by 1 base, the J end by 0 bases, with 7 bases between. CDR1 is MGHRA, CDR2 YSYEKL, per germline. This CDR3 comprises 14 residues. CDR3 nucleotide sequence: TGCGCCAGCAGCCAAGCTACTAGCTCCTACGAGCAGTACTTC. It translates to CASSQATSSYEQYF.

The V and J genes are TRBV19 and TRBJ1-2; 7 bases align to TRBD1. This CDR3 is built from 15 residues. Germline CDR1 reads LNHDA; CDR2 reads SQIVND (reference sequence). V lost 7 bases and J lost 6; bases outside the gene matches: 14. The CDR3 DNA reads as TGTGCCAGTATTAATATGGCTGGACAGGCGGATGGCTACACCTTC. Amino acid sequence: CASINMAGQADGYTF.

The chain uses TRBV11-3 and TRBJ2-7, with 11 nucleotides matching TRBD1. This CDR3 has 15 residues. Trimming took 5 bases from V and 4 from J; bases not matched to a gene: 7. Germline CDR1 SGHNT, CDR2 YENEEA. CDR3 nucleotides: TGTGCCAGCAGCCCGGGACAGGGGGTTGCTTACGAGCAGTACTTC. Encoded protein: CASSPGQGVAYEQYF.

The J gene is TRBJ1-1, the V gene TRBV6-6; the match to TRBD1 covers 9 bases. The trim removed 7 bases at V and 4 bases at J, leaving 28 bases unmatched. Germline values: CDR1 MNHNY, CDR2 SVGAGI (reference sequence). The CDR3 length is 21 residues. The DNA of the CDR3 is TGTGCCAGCACCTACAGGGGGCGCATGAGCCCTACTCTAAGTTCAGGCACTGAAGCTTTCTTT. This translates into CASTYRGRMSPTLSSGTEAFF.

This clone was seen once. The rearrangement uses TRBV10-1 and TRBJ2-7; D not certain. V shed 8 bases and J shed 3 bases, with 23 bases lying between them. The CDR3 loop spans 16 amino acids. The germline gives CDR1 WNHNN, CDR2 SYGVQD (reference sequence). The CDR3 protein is CASRTTGHHEDYEQYF. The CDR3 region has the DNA TGCGCCAGCCGTACAACGGGCCACCACGAAGACTACGAGCAGTACTTC.

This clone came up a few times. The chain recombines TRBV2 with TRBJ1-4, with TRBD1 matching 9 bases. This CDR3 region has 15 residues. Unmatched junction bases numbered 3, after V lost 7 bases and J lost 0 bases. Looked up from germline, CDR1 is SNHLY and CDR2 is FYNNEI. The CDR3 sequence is CASIGQGTTNEKLFF. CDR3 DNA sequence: TGTGCCAGCATTGGACAGGGGACAACTAATGAAAAACTGTTTTTT.

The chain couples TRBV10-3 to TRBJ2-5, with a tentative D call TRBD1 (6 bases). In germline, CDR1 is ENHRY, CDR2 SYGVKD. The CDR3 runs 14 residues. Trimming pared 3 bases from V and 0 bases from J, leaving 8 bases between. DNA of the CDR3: TGTGCCATCAGTGAAGGGGGACACCAAGAGACCCAGTACTTC. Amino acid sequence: CAISEGGHQETQYF.

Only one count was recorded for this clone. CDR3 residues: CASSDYRGLWQETQYF. The CDR3 nucleotides are TGTGCCAGCAGCGACTACAGGGGGCTTTGGCAAGAGACCCAGTACTTC. V and J are TRBV5-4 and TRBJ2-5; 9 bases are shared with TRBD1. The CDR3 sequence is 16 residues long. The germline CDR1 and CDR2 sequences are SGHNT and YYREEE (reference sequence). J was trimmed by 2 bases and V by 4 bases; bases with no gene match: 9.